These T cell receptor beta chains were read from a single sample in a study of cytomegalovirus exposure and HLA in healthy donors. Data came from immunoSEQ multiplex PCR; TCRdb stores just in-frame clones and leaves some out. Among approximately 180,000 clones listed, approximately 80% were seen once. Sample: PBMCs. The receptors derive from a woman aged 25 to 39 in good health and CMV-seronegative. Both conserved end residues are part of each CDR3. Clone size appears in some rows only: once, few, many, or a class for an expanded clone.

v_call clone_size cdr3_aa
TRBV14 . CASSQGSGPSTDTQYF
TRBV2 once CASSSGLIGNQPQHF
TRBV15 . CATSRDPGVVGTIYF
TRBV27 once CASRFLTGPTEAFF
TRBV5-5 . CASSVGQGKGYYEQYF
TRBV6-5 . CASSFTGTVNTEAFF
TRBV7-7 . CASSLAPRGTAYSGANVLTF
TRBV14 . CASSPHLNTEAFF
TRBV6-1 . CASSGGLAGLEQYF
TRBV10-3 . CALRGTSTDTQYF
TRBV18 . CASSQGPRLAGTYEQYF
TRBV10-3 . CAISESTAPGEQYF
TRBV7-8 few CASSLAGTEANYGYTF
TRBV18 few CASSPPGRMETQYF
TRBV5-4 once CASIPEARGHTEAFF
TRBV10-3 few CAISEWGLAGGFLNEQYF
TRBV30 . CAWSGSGGKETQYF
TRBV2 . CASITIGTVQETQYF